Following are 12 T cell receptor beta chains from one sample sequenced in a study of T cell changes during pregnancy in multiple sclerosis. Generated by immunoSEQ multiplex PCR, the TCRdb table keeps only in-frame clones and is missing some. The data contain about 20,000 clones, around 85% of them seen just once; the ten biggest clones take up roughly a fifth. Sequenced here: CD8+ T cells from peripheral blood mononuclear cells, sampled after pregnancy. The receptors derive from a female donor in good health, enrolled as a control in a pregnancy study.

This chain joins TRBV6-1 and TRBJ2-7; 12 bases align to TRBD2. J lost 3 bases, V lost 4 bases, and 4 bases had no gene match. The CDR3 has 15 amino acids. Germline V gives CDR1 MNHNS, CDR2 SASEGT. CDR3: CASSVSSGGVYEQYF. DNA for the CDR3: TGTGCCAGCAGTGTCTCTAGCGGGGGGGTCTACGAGCAGTACTTC.

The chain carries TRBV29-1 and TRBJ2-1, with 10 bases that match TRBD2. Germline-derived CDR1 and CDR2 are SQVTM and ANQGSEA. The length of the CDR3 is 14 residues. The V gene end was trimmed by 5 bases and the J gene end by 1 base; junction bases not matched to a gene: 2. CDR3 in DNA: TGCAGCGTTTTACTAGCGGGGTCCTACAATGAGCAGTTCTTC. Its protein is CSVLLAGSYNEQFF.

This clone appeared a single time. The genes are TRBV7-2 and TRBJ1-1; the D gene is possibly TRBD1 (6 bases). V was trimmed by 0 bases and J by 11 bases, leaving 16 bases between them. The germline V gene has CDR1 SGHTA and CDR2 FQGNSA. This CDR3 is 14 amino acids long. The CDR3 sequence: CASSLALSGGEAFF. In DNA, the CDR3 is TGTGCCAGCAGCTTAGCGCTCTCGGGGGGCGAGGCTTTCTTT.

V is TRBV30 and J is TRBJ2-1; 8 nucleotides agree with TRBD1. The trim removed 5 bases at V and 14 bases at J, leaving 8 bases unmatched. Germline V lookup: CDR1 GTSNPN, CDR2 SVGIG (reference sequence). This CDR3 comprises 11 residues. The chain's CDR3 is CAWGSTDREFF. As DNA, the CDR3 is TGTGCCTGGGGAAGCACGGACAGGGAGTTCTTC.

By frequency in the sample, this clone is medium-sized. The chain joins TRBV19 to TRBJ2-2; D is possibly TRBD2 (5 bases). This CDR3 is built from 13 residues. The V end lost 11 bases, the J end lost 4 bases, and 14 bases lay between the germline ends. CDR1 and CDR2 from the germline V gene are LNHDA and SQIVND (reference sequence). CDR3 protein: CAGQNSGTGELFF. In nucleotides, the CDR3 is TGTGCCGGGCAGAACAGCGGCACCGGGGAGCTGTTTTTT.

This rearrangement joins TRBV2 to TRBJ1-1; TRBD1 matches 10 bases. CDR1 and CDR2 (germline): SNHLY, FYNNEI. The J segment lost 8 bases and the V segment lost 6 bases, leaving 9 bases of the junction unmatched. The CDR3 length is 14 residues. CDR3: CASRRDRGTREAFF. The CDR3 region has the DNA TGTGCCAGCAGGAGGGACAGGGGCACGAGAGAAGCTTTCTTT.

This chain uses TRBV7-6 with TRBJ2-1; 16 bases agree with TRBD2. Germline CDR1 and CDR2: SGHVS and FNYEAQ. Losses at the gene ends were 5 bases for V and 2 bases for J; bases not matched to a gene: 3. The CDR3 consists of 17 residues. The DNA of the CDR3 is TGTGCCAGCAGCCAGGGACTAGCGGGAGGGCCCTACAATGAGCAGTTCTTC. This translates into CASSQGLAGGPYNEQFF.

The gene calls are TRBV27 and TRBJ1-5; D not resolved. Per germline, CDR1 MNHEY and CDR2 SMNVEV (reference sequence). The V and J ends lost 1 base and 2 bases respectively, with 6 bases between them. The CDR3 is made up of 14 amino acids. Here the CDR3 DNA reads TGTGCCAGCAGTTTATTTCGTGGCAATCAGCCCCAGCATTTT. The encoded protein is CASSLFRGNQPQHF.

CDR3 in amino acids: CAWRETGEYGYTF. CDR3 sequence (DNA): TGTGCCTGGAGGGAGACAGGGGAGTATGGCTACACCTTC. J is TRBJ1-2 and V is TRBV30; the match to TRBD1 covers 8 bases. V dropped 3 bases and J dropped 5; count of bases not matched to a gene: 5. The CDR3 has 13 residues. Germline V gene data show CDR1 as GTSNPN and CDR2 as SVGIG (reference sequence).

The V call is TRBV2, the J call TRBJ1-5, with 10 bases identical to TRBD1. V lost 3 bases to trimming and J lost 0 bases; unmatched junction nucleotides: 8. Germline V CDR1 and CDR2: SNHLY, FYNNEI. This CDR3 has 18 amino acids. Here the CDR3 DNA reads TGTGCCAGCAGTGACGGGACAGGGGCGATGGATAGCAATCAGCCCCAGCATTTT. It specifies CASSDGTGAMDSNQPQHF.

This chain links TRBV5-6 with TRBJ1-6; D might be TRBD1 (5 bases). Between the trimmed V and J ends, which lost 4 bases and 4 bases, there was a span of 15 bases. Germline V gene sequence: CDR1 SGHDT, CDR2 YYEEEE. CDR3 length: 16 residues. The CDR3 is CASSPTGGGYNSPLHF. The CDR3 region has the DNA TGTGCCAGCAGCCCTACAGGCGGCGGTTATAATTCACCCCTCCACTTT.

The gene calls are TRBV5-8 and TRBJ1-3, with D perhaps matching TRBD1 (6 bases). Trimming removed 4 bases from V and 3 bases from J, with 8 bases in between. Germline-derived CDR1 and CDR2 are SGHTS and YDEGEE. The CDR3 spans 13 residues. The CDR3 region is CASSPQGGNTIYF. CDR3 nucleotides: TGTGCCAGCAGCCCACAGGGTGGAAACACCATATATTTT. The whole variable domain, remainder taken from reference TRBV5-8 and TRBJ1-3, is EAGVTQSPTHLIKTRGQQATLRCSPISGHTSVYWYQQALGLGLQFLLWYDEGEERNRGNFPPRFSGRQFPNYSSELNVNALELEDSALYLCASSPQGGNTIYFGEGSWLTVV.